This is a list of T cell receptor beta chains from one sample in a study of PD-1 blockade in classical Hodgkin lymphoma. Here immunoSEQ multiplex PCR was the method, and the copy in TCRdb shows in-frame clones only, minus some. The sample consists of approximately 9,500 clones, around three quarters of them appearing once. The material was CD4+ T cells from blood, obtained at baseline. Receptor source: a human donor with classical Hodgkin lymphoma. Both conserved end residues are trimmed from each CDR3. The D gene is left open where the match is weak.

- TRBJ2-5 TRBV6-1 ASSDRGLKTQY
- TRBJ2-7 TRBV7-9 ASRGDMGYEQY
- TRBJ2-7 TRBV7-8 ASSQGEVYEQY
TRBD2 TRBJ2-5 TRBV4-2 ASSAELAEETQY
- TRBJ2-7 TRBV6-1 ASSEYSEQY
- TRBJ2-7 TRBV10-3 AISEILELYEQY
- TRBJ2-1 TRBV2 ASSERHGSYNEQF
- TRBJ1-3 TRBV14 ASSQGWTINSGNTIY
TRBD2 TRBJ2-6 TRBV28 ASSMGLAGASGANVLT
- TRBJ2-5 TRBV10-3 AISSPGETQY
TRBD2 TRBJ2-3 TRBV30 AWSLQRGGRTDTQY
TRBD1 TRBJ2-1 TRBV5-1 ASSPGTGHLNEQF
TRBD2 TRBJ2-4 TRBV23-1 ASSRMSGGENIQY
- TRBJ2-6 TRBV27 ATRSGLTLSGANVLT
- TRBJ2-5 TRBV9 ASSVGGAETQY
- TRBJ2-2 TRBV11-2 ASSRGTGELF
TRBD2 TRBJ2-1 TRBV5-1 ASSDPAGGPNEQF
- - TRBV4-1 ASSLDSSYEQY
- TRBJ2-7 TRBV11-2 ASSLKGSAGEQY
- TRBJ1-5 TRBV28 ASRQLNQPQH
- TRBJ2-4 TRBV2 ASRDGRDSQY
- TRBJ1-4 TRBV14 ASSQDSGGKRGEKLF
- TRBJ1-1 TRBV7-9 ASTPEAENTEAF